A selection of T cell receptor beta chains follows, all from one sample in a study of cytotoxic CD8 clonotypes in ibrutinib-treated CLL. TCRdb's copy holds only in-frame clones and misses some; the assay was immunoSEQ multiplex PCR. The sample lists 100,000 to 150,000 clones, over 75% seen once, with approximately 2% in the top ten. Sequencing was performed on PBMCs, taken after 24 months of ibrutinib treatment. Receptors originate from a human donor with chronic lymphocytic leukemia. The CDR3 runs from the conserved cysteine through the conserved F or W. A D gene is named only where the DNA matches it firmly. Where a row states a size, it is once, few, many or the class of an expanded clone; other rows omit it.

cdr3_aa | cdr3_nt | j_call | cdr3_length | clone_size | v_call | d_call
CASSTTGTGGNYGYTF | TGTGCCAGTAGTACGACCGGGACAGGAGGGAACTATGGCTACACCTTC | TRBJ1-2 | 16 | - | TRBV19 | TRBD1
CASRAGTGGRVRAGELFF | TGTGCCAGCAGAGCCGGGACAGGGGGCCGTGTTAGGGCCGGGGAGCTGTTTTTT | TRBJ2-2 | 18 | - | TRBV28 | TRBD1
CASSRLHLDRGSSYNSPLHF | TGCGCCAGCAGCCGCCTCCACCTTGACAGGGGAAGCTCCTATAATTCACCCCTCCACTTT | TRBJ1-6 | 20 | - | TRBV4-1 | TRBD1
CASSRTGNNGYTF | TGTGCCAGCAGCCGGACCGGTAACAATGGCTACACCTTC | TRBJ1-2 | 13 | - | TRBV6-5 | -
CATSKRTAEPQHF | TGTGCCACCAGCAAACGGACCGCCGAGCCCCAGCATTTT | TRBJ1-5 | 13 | - | TRBV15 | -
CATRQGPRGNQPQHF | TGTGCCACCAGACAGGGCCCCAGAGGCAATCAGCCCCAGCATTTT | TRBJ1-5 | 15 | - | TRBV6-1 | TRBD1
CASSDSPGNGPPLHF | TGTGCCAGCAGTGATAGTCCGGGGAATGGGCCACCCCTCCACTTT | TRBJ1-6 | 15 | few | TRBV2 | -
CASSQVKASGTGLHTQYF | TGTGCCAGCAGCCAAGTAAAGGCTAGCGGGACGGGGTTGCATACGCAGTATTTT | TRBJ2-3 | 18 | once | TRBV14 | TRBD2
CASSSGANVLTF | TGTGCCAGCTCCTCAGGGGCCAACGTCCTGACTTTC | TRBJ2-6 | 12 | - | TRBV18 | -
CASRRLNYGYTF | TGTGCCAGCAGACGGCTTAACTATGGCTACACCTTC | TRBJ1-2 | 12 | - | TRBV27 | -
CASSSGGSGANVLTF | TGTGCCAGCAGTTCTGGAGGCTCTGGGGCCAACGTCCTGACTTTC | TRBJ2-6 | 15 | - | TRBV28 | -
CASSPKPVRFTDTQYF | TGTGCCAGCAGCCCAAAGCCAGTCAGATTCACAGATACGCAGTATTTT | TRBJ2-3 | 16 | - | TRBV14 | -
CASSFEGGLNREQYF | TGTGCCAGTAGTTTTGAGGGGGGGCTTAATCGCGAGCAGTACTTC | TRBJ2-7 | 15 | - | TRBV19 | -
CASSLDTPEQYF | TGTGCCAGCAGCTTAGACACGCCCGAGCAGTACTTC | TRBJ2-7 | 12 | once | TRBV13 | -
CAIRETGVPYEQYF | TGTGCCATCAGGGAAACAGGGGTCCCCTACGAGCAGTACTTC | TRBJ2-7 | 14 | - | TRBV10-3 | TRBD1
CASSTRDYEETQYF | TGTGCCAGCAGCACCAGGGACTATGAAGAGACCCAGTACTTC | TRBJ2-5 | 14 | - | TRBV21-1 | -